Below, 22 T cell receptor beta chains from the same sample are listed, as sequenced in a study of beta chain features in type 1 diabetes (dated by TCRdb to between 2018 and 2020). Overall study results and their limits: In all four CD4+ subsets, TCRB CDR3 length was moderately but significantly shorter in type 1 diabetes patients.

These receptors have no identified antigens. Libraries were built with the immunoSEQ multiplex PCR assay. The entire amount of isolated RNA was reverse transcribed using the High Capacity cDNA Reverse Transcription Kit, so the sequenced TCRB transcripts were expressed ones. The table was pulled from immuneACCESS by TCRdb, which kept in-frame rearrangements only. Such tables lose some clones; where checked, under half of the loss comes from unresolved V genes, and the rest has no known cause. This sample gives more than 150,000 clones in total; 8.5% to 10% of them show up just once. The ten most abundant clones make up roughly 0.7% of the sample. The sample was central memory CD4+ T cells from blood. These receptor sequences come from a woman in her thirties with type 1 diabetes.

This clone has a count of ten or more. The CDR3 spells CATGQGQETQYF. CDR3 DNA: TGTGCCACTGGACAGGGACAAGAGACCCAGTACTTC. This chain connects TRBV15 to TRBJ2-5; 8 bases agree with TRBD1. The CDR3 sequence is 12 residues long. Trimming at V came to 9 bases and at J to 2 bases, leaving 2 bases not matched to a gene. The germline gives CDR1 LNHNV, CDR2 YYDKDF (reference sequence).

The chain joins TRBV28 to TRBJ1-2; D is ambiguous. CDR3 length: 13 residues. Germline V gene sequence: CDR1 MDHEN, CDR2 SYDVKM. V lost 4 bases and J lost 4, with 10 bases in between. CDR3 sequence (DNA): TGTGCCAGCAGTTCAGGCCGGCCCTATGGCTACACCTTC. Translating gives CASSSGRPYGYTF.

The chain has TRBV7-3 and TRBJ2-2, with 7 nucleotides matching TRBD1. The CDR3 consists of 15 residues. Per germline, CDR1 SGHTA and CDR2 FQGTGA. V shed 0 bases and J 4 bases; nucleotides not matched to a gene: 2. The chain's CDR3 is CASSLTQGVTGELFF. DNA of the CDR3: TGTGCCAGCAGCTTAACCCAGGGGGTCACCGGGGAGCTGTTTTTT. Combining the CDR3 with reference TRBV7-3 and TRBJ2-2 gives the whole variable domain GAGVSQTPSNKVTEKGKYVELRCDPISGHTALYWYRQSLGQGPEFLIYFQGTGAADDSGLPNDRFFAVRPEGSVSTLKIQRTERGDSAVYLCASSLTQGVTGELFFGEGSRLTVL.

Only a few counts were recorded for this clone. A far larger clone is just one base off, so this is likely a read error. At the DNA level, this CDR3 is encoded by other sequences in the same sample as well. This chain links TRBV4-1 with TRBJ2-5, with 12 bases aligning to TRBD2. V lost 1 base and J lost 5; bases outside the gene matches: 2. The CDR3 has 15 amino acids. Per germline, CDR1 MGHRA and CDR2 YSYEKL. This CDR3 reads CASSQGTSGMETQYF. In DNA, the CDR3 is TGCGCCAGCAGCCAAGGGACTAGCGGGATGGAGACCCAGTACTTC.

A few counts support this clone. The chain links TRBV30 to TRBJ2-3; D possibly corresponds to TRBD1 (6 bases). V was shortened by 6 bases and J by 6 bases, with 19 bases between the two germline ends. Germline loops: CDR1 GTSNPN, CDR2 SVGIG (reference sequence). The CDR3 has 14 amino acids. CDR3 protein: CACALAPTGDTQYF. CDR3 DNA: TGTGCCTGTGCTTTGGCTCCTACAGGGGATACGCAGTATTTT.

As DNA, the CDR3 is TGTGCCAGCAGTGGGACTAGCGGACCCGACTTCCAAGAGACCCAGTACTTC. Translating gives CASSGTSGPDFQETQYF. The V gene is TRBV9, the J gene TRBJ2-5; 11 bases line up with TRBD2. CDR1 is SGDLS and CDR2 is YYNGEE in the germline V gene. This CDR3 is 17 amino acids long. With V trimmed by 5 bases and J by 1 base, 10 bases remained unmatched.

This clone was seen more than once but under ten times. V is TRBV30 and J is TRBJ2-7; tentatively, D is TRBD2 (6 bases). CDR3 length: 17 residues. The V end lost 1 base, the J end lost 0 bases, and 19 bases lay between the germline ends. Germline V gives CDR1 GTSNPN, CDR2 SVGIG (reference sequence). In DNA, the CDR3 is TGTGCCTGGAGTGCCCTCCCGGGACTTAAACCCTCCTACGAGCAGTACTTC. Amino acids: CAWSALPGLKPSYEQYF.

This clone was detected only a few times. This chain connects TRBV29-1 to TRBJ1-2; 8 bases align to TRBD1. The CDR3 covers 14 residues. V lost 5 bases and J lost 4; bases outside the gene matches: 9. Germline-derived CDR1 and CDR2 are SQVTM and ANQGSEA. The CDR3 loop is CSVIWQGASYGYTF. CDR3 coding DNA: TGCAGCGTTATTTGGCAGGGGGCATCCTATGGCTACACCTTC. The full variable domain, completed using reference TRBV29-1 and TRBJ1-2, is SAVISQKPSRDICQRGTSLTIQCQVDSQVTMMFWYRQQPGQSLTLIATANQGSEATYESGFVIDKFPISRPNLTFSTLTVSNMSPEDSSIYLCSVIWQGASYGYTFGSGTRLTVV.

This chain joins TRBV19 and TRBJ2-1; possibly TRBD2 for D (5 bases). This CDR3 is 16 amino acids long. Per the germline V gene, CDR1 is LNHDA and CDR2 is SQIVND (reference sequence). The V end lost 9 bases, the J end lost 2 bases, and 20 bases lay between the germline ends. CDR3 residues: CASGKTRTGTYNEQFF. In DNA form, the CDR3 reads TGTGCCAGCGGGAAGACTCGGACGGGCACCTACAATGAGCAGTTCTTC.

To note about this clone: The same CDR3 can be traced to other DNA sequences in this sample. Written as DNA, the CDR3 is TGCGCCAGCAGCTCCGGACTAGCGGGAGTCTACGAGCAGTACTTC. Protein sequence: CASSSGLAGVYEQYF. V is TRBV5-1 and J is TRBJ2-7; 13 nucleotides match TRBD2. The CDR3 totals 15 residues. The junction had 3 bases not matched to a gene; V was cut back by 3 bases and J by 3 bases. CDR1 and CDR2 from the germline V gene are SGHRS and YFSETQ.

There are a few counts of this clone. This CDR3 is CASSQRQGASEQFF. Here the CDR3 DNA reads TGTGCCAGCAGCCAAAGACAGGGGGCGAGTGAGCAGTTCTTC. The gene calls are TRBV11-3 and TRBJ2-1, with 10 bases lining up with TRBD1. Germline V gene sequence: CDR1 SGHNT, CDR2 YENEEA. This CDR3 has 14 residues. With V trimmed by 5 bases and J by 9 bases, 7 bases remained unmatched.

This clone has a handful of counts. The CDR3 protein is CASSPPLAALYNEQFF. In DNA, the CDR3 is TGTGCCAGCAGCCCTCCGCTAGCGGCCCTATACAATGAGCAGTTCTTC. The chain employs TRBV14 and TRBJ2-1; 7 positions match TRBD2. The CDR3 length is 16 residues. Germline values: CDR1 SGHDN, CDR2 FVKESK. V lost 4 bases and J lost 4; bases outside the gene matches: 10.

This clone was counted a few times. V is TRBV18 and J is TRBJ2-5; no definite D call. The DNA end favors TRBJ2-7, so the J call may be wrong. This CDR3 has 11 residues. CDR1 is KGHSH and CDR2 is LQKENI in the germline V gene. The CDR3 region is CASSPQNEQYF. CDR3 sequence (DNA): TGTGCCAGCTCACCACAGAACGAGCAGTACTTC.

CDR3 sequence: CASSETAYGYTF. DNA of the CDR3: TGCGCCAGCAGTGAGACAGCCTATGGCTACACCTTC. The chain joins TRBV10-2 to TRBJ1-2; no clear D gene. Germline loops: CDR1 WSHSY, CDR2 SAAADI. The ends were cut back, 2 bases at V and 4 bases at J, with 5 bases in the middle. The CDR3 is made up of 12 amino acids.

This clone was detected only a few times. The V gene is TRBV29-1, the J gene TRBJ1-1; perhaps TRBD1 as D (6 bases). This CDR3 has 12 amino acids. Germline lookup yields CDR1 SQVTM and CDR2 ANQGSEA. Trimming took 7 bases from V and 5 from J, leaving 14 bases between them. This CDR3 reads CSAIQGGTEAFF. CDR3 sequence (DNA): TGCAGCGCAATACAGGGAGGGACTGAAGCTTTCTTT.

The chain carries TRBV18 and TRBJ1-1; D not resolved. The V gene lost 6 bases and the J gene lost 0 bases, with 8 bases spanning the gap. The germline CDR1 and CDR2 sequences are KGHSH and LQKENI. This CDR3 spans 13 amino acids. Here the CDR3 DNA reads TGTGCCAGCTCGGTACGGTTGAACACTGAAGCTTTCTTT. Its translation is CASSVRLNTEAFF.

The chain couples TRBV4-1 to TRBJ2-1; perhaps TRBD1 as D (6 bases). Trimming removed 3 bases at V and 10 bases at J, with 16 bases between. This CDR3 is built from 14 residues. In germline, CDR1 is MGHRA, CDR2 YSYEKL. CDR3 nucleotides: TGCGCCAGCAGCCACCCAACAGGGACCTGGGAGCAGTTCTTC. Translation gives CASSHPTGTWEQFF.

The sample holds a few counts of this clone. The chain combines TRBV5-6 with TRBJ2-7; a possible D gene is TRBD2 (5 bases). Germline V gene data show CDR1 as SGHDT and CDR2 as YYEEEE. The CDR3 runs to 14 residues. V was pared by 5 bases and J by 0 bases, with 12 bases between. The CDR3 DNA follows: TGTGCCAGCAGACAAGGACTCGGCTCCTACGAGCAGTACTTC. Its translation is CASRQGLGSYEQYF.

This clone has more than one count but fewer than ten. In DNA, the CDR3 is TGTGCCAGCAGCTCCGGACAGACCTACACAGATACGCAGTATTTT. Translated, it gives CASSSGQTYTDTQYF. The J gene is TRBJ2-3, the V gene TRBV7-8, with a tentative D call TRBD1 (6 bases). V was cut by 4 bases and J by 2 bases, with 13 bases left in between. There are 15 residues in the CDR3. Germline V gives CDR1 SGHVS, CDR2 FQNEAQ.

This clone was detected a few times. The rearrangement joins TRBV5-1 to TRBJ2-3; D unclear. V was clipped by 4 bases and J by 1 base, with 7 bases between them. In germline, CDR1 is SGHRS, CDR2 YFSETQ. CDR3 size: 13 residues. CDR3 sequence: CASSVLGTDTQYF. In DNA, the CDR3 is TGCGCCAGCAGCGTACTGGGCACAGATACGCAGTATTTT.

There are many counts of this clone. J is TRBJ2-1 and V is TRBV7-9; maybe TRBD1 (6 bases). V was clipped by 7 bases and J by 7 bases, with 23 bases between them. The germline CDR1 and CDR2 sequences are SEHNR and FQNEAQ (reference sequence). CDR3 size: 16 residues. The CDR3 nucleotides read TGTGCCAGCATGCCAATCGGATACGTGGGACAAAATGAGCAGTTCTTC. Translated: CASMPIGYVGQNEQFF.

This clone turned up a few times. The chain combines TRBV4-1 with TRBJ1-2; D might be TRBD1 (6 bases). This CDR3 contains 17 residues. Trimming took off 1 base at V and 0 bases at J, with 15 bases between the two ends. From germline, CDR1 is MGHRA and CDR2 YSYEKL. The CDR3 sequence is CASSQGAHGQTNYGYTF. CDR3 nucleotide sequence: TGCGCCAGCAGCCAAGGGGCTCACGGACAGACTAACTATGGCTACACCTTC.